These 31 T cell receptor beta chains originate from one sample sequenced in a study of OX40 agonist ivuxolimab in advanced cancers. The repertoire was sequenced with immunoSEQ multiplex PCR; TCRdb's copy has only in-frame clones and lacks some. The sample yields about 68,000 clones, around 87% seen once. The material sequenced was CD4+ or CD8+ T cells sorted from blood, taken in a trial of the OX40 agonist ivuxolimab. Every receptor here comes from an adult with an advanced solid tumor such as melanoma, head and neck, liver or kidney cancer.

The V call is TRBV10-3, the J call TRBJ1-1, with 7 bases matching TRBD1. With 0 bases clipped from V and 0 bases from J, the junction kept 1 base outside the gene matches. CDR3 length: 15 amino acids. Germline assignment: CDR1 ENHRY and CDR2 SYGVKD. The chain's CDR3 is CAISESTGMNTEAFF. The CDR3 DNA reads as TGTGCCATCAGTGAGTCGACAGGGATGAACACTGAAGCTTTCTTT.

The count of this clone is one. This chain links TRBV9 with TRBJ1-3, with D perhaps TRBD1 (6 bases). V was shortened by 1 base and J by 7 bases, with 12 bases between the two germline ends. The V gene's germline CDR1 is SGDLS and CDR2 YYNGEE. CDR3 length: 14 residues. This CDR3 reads CASSVRGAGNTIYF. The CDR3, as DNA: TGTGCCAGCAGCGTACGGGGGGCCGGTAACACCATATATTTT.

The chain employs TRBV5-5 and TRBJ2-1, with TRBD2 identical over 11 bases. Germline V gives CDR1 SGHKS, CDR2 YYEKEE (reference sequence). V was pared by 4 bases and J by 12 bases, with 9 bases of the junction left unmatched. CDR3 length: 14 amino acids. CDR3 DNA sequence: TGTGCCAGCAGCCCGACTAGCGGGGCCAGAGTGCAGTTCTTC. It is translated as CASSPTSGARVQFF. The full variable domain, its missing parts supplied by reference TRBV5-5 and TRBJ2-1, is DAGVTQSPTHLIKTRGQQVTLRCSPISGHKSVSWYQQVLGQGPQFIFQYYEKEERGRGNFPDRFSARQFPNYSSELNVNALLLGDSALYLCASSPTSGARVQFFGPGTRLTVL.

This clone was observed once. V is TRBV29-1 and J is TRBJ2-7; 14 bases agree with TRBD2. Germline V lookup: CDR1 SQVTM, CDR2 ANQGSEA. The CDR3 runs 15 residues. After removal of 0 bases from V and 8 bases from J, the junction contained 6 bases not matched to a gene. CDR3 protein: CSVEDGTSGSSQQYF. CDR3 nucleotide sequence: TGCAGCGTTGAAGATGGGACTAGCGGGAGCAGTCAGCAGTACTTC.

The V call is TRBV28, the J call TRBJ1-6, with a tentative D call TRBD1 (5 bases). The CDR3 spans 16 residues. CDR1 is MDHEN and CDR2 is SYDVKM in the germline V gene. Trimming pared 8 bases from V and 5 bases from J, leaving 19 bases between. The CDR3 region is CASLKTGTVNNSPLHF. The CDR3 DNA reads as TGTGCCAGCCTAAAAACCGGGACGGTGAATAATTCACCCCTCCACTTT.

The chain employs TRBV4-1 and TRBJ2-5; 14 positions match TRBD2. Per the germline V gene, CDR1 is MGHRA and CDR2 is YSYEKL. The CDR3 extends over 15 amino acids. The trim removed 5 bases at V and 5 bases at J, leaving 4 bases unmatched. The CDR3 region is CASSRLAGGDETQYF. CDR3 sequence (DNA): TGCGCCAGCAGCAGACTAGCGGGAGGGGACGAGACCCAGTACTTC.

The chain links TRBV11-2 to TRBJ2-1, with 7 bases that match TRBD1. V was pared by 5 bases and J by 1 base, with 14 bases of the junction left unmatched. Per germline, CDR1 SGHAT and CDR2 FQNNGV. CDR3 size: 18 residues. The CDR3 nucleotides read TGTGCCAGCAGCAAAGAGGGGGCAGCCACGAGTTCCTACAATGAGCAGTTCTTC. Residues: CASSKEGAATSSYNEQFF.

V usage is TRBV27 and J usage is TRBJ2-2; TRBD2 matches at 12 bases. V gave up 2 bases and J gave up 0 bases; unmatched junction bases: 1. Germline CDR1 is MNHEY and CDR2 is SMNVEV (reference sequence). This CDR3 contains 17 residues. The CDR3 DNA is TGTGCCAGCAGTTTACGGACTAGCGGGGCGAACACCGGGGAGCTGTTTTTT. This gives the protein CASSLRTSGANTGELFF.

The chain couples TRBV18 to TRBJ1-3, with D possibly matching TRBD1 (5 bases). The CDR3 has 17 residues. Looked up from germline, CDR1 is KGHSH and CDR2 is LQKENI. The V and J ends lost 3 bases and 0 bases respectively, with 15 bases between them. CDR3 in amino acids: CASSPLTENLSGNTIYF. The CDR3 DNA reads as TGTGCCAGCTCACCCTTGACAGAAAACCTCTCTGGAAACACCATATATTTT.

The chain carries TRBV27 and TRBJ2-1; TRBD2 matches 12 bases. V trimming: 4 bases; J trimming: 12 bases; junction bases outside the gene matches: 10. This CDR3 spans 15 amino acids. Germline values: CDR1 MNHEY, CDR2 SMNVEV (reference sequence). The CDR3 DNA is TGTGCCAGCAGTTCCCTAGCGGGAGGGTCCTACGGGCAGTTCTTC. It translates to CASSSLAGGSYGQFF.

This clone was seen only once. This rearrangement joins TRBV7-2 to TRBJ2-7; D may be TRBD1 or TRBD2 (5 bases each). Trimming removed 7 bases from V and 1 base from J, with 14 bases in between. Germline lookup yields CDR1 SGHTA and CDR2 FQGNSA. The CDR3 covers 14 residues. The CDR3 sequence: CASTPGPRSYEQYF. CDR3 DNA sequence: TGTGCCAGCACCCCGGGACCGCGATCCTACGAGCAGTACTTC.

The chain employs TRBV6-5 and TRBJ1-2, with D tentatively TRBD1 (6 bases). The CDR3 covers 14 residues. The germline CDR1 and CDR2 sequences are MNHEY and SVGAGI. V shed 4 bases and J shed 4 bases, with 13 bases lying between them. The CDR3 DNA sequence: TGTGCCAGCAGTTGGGGGACACAAACCTATGGCTACACCTTC. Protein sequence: CASSWGTQTYGYTF.

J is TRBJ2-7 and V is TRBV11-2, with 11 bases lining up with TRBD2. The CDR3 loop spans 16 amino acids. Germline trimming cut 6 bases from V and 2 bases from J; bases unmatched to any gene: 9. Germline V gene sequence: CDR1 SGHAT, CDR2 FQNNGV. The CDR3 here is CASSQRMTSGAYEQYF. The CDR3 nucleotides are TGTGCCAGCAGTCAACGTATGACTAGCGGGGCCTACGAGCAGTACTTC.

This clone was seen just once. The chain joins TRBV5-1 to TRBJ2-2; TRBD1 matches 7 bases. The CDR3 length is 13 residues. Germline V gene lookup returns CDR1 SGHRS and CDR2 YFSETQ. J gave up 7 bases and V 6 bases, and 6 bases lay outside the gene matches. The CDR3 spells CASTTQGDGELFF. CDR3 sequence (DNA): TGCGCCAGCACCACCCAGGGGGACGGGGAGCTGTTTTTT.

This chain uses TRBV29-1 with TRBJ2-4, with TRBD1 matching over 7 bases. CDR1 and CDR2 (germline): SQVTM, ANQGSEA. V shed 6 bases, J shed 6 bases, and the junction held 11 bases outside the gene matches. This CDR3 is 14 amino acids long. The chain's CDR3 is CSVVPQGSPNIQYF. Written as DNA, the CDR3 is TGCAGCGTAGTACCACAGGGGTCCCCAAACATTCAGTACTTC.

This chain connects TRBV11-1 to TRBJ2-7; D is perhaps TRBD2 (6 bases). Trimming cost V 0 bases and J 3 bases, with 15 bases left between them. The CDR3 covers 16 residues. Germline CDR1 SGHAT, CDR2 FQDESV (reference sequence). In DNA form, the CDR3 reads TGTGCCAGCAGCTTAGCGAGAGCTAGCGAGGGCTACGAGCAGTACTTC. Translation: CASSLARASEGYEQYF.

This chain's CDR3 is CASRRQGSGEQYF. CDR3 sequence (DNA): TGTGCCAGCAGACGACAGGGGTCGGGCGAGCAGTACTTC. The J gene is TRBJ2-7, the V gene TRBV6-6; 8 bases are a match to TRBD1. Germline CDR1 MNHNY, CDR2 SVGAGI (reference sequence). The CDR3 runs 13 residues. With 6 bases clipped from V and 6 bases from J, the junction kept 7 bases outside the gene matches.

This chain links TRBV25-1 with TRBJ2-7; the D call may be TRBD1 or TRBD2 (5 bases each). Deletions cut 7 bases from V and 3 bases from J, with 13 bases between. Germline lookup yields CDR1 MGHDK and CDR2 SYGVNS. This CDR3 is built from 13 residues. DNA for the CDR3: TGTGCCAGCAATCCCCGGGACGGCTACGAGCAGTACTTC. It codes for CASNPRDGYEQYF.

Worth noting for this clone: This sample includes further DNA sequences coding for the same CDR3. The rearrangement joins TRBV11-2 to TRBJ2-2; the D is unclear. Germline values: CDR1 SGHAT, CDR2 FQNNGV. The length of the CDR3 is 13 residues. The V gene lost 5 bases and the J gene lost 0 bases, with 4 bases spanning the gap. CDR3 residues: CASSRTNTGELFF. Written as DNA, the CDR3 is TGTGCCAGCAGCCGTACGAACACCGGGGAGCTGTTTTTT.

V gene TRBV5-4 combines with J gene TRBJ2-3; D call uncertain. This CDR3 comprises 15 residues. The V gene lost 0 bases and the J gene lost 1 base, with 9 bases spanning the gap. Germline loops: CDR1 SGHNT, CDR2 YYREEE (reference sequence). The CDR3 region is CASSLGRSRTDTQYF. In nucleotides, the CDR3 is TGTGCCAGCAGCTTGGGAAGGTCGCGCACAGATACGCAGTATTTT.

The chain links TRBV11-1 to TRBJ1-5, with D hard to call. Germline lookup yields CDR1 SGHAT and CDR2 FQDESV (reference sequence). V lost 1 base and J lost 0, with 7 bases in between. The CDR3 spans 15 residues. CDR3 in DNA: TGTGCCAGCAGCTTAGGGCCAGGTAGCAATCAGCCCCAGCATTTT. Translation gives CASSLGPGSNQPQHF.

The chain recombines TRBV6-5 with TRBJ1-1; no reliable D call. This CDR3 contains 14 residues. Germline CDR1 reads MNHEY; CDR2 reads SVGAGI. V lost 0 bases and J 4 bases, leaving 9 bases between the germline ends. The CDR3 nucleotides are TGTGCCAGCAGTTACTCATATCGGACCACTGAAGCTTTCTTT. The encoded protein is CASSYSYRTTEAFF.

In nucleotides, the CDR3 is TGTGCCAGCAGCTTGGAGGTCAGCTCCTACGAGCAGTACTTC. This codes for CASSLEVSSYEQYF. The V call is TRBV5-4, the J call TRBJ2-7; D gene uncertain. Trimming cost V 0 bases and J 0 bases, with 7 bases left between them. The germline V gene encodes CDR1 SGHNT and CDR2 YYREEE (reference sequence). This CDR3 contains 14 residues. Filled out from reference TRBV5-4 and TRBJ2-7, the complete variable domain reads ETGVTQSPTHLIKTRGQQVTLRCSSQSGHNTVSWYQQALGQGPQFIFQYYREEENGRGNFPPRFSGLQFPNYSSELNVNALELDDSALYLCASSLEVSSYEQYFGPGTRLTVT.

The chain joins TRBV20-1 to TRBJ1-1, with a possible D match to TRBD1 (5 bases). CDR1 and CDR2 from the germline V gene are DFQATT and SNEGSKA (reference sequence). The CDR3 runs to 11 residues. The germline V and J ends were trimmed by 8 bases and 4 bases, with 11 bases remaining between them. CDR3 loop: CSTGRSTEAFF. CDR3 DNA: TGCAGTACGGGGCGGTCCACTGAAGCTTTCTTT.

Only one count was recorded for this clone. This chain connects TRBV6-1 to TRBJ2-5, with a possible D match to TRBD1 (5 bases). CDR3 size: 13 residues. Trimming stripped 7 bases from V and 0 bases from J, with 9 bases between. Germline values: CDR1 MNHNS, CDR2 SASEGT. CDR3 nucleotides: TGTGCCAGCACCAGGGCGTACCAAGAGACCCAGTACTTC. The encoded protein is CASTRAYQETQYF.

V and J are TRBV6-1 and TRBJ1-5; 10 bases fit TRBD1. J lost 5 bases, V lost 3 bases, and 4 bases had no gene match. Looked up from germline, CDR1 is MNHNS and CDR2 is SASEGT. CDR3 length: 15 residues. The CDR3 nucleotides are TGTGCCAGCAGTGAGAGACAGGGGGCACATCAGCCCCAGCATTTT. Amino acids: CASSERQGAHQPQHF.

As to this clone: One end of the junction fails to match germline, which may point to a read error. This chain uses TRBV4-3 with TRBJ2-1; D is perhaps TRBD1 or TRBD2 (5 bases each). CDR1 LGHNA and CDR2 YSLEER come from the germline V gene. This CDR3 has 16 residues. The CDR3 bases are TGCGCCAGCAGCCAACGCTACCGGGACCCCCCCCATGAACAGTTCTTC. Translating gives CASSQRYRDPPHEQFF.

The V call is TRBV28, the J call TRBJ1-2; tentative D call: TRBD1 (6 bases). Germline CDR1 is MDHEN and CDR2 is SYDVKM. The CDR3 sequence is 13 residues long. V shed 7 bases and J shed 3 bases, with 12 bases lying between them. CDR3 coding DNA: TGTGCCAGCACTATAGGGGGGGACTATGGCTACACCTTC. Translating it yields CASTIGGDYGYTF.

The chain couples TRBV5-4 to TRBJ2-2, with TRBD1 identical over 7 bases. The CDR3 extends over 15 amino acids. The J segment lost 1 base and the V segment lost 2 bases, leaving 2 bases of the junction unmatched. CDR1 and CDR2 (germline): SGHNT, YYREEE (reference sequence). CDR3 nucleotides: TGTGCCAGCAGCTTCAGGACAGGGAACACCGGGGAGCTGTTTTTT. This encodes CASSFRTGNTGELFF. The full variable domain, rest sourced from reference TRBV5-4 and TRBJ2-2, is ETGVTQSPTHLIKTRGQQVTLRCSSQSGHNTVSWYQQALGQGPQFIFQYYREEENGRGNFPPRFSGLQFPNYSSELNVNALELDDSALYLCASSFRTGNTGELFFGEGSRLTVL.

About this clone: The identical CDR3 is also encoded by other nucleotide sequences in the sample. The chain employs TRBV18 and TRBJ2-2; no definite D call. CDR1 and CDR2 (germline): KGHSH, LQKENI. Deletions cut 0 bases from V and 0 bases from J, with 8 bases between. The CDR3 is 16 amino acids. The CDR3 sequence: CASSPPSRSNTGELFF. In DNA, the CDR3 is TGTGCCAGCTCACCACCGTCCCGATCGAACACCGGGGAGCTGTTTTTT.

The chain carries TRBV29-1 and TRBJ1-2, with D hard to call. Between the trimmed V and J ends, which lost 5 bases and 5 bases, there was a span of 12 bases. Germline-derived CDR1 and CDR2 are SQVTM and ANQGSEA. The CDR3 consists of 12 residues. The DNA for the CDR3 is TGCAGCGTTCCTTTGGGGAAGTATGGCTACACCTTC. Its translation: CSVPLGKYGYTF.